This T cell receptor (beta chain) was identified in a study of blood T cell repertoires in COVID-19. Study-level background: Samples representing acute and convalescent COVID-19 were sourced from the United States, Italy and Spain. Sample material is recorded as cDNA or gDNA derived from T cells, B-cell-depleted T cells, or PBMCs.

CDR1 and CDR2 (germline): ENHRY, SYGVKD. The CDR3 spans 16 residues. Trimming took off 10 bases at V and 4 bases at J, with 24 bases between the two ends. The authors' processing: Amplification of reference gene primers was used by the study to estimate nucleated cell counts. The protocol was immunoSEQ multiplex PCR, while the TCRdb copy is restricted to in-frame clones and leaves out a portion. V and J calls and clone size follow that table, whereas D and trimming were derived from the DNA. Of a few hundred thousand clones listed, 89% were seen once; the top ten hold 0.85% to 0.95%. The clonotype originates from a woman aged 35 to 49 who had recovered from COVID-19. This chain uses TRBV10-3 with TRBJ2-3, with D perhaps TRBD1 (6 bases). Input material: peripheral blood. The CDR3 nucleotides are TGTGCCACTTCACAGGGCGTTTGGCAGCAAGCAGATACGCAGTATTTT. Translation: CATSQGVWQQADTQYF.